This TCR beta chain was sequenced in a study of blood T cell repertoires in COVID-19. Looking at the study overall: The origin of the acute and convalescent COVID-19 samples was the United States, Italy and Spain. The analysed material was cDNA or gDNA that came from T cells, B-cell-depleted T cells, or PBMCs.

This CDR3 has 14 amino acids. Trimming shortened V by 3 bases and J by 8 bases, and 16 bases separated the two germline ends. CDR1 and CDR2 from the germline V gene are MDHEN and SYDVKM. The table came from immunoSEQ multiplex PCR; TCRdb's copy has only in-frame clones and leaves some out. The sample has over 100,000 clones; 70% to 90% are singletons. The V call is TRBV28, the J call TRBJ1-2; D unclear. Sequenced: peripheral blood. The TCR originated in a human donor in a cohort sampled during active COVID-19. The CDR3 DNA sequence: TGTGCCAGCAGTTTTCAGACCCGAGGAGGGGGCTACACCTTC. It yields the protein CASSFQTRGGGYTF.